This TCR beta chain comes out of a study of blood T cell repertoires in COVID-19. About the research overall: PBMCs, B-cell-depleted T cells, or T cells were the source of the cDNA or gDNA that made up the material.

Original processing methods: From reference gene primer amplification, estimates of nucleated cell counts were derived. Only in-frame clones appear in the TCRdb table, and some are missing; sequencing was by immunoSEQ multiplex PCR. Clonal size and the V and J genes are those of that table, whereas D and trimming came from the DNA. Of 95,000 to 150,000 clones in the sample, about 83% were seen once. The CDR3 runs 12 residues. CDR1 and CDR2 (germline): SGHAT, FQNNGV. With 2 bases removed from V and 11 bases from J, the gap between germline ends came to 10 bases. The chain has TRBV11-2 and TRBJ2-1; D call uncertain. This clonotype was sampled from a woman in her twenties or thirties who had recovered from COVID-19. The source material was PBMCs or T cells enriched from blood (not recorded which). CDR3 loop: CASSLSRPQQFF. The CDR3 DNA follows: TGTGCCAGCAGCTTATCTAGGCCCCAGCAGTTCTTC.